Listed here are 4 T cell receptor beta chains from one sample, sequenced in a study of PD-L1 blockade in urothelial cancer. The data were produced by immunoSEQ multiplex PCR, yet TCRdb's version contains in-frame clones alone and is incomplete. The sample includes over 100,000 clones, around 93% of them seen just once. Time point reported: peripheral blood 6 weeks after treatment start. Sequenced material: PBMCs, taken around atezolizumab (anti-PD-L1) treatment. Receptors originate from a man aged 60-69 years with urothelial cancer.

The chain joins TRBV7-2 to TRBJ2-7, with TRBD2 matching over 13 bases. The CDR3 contains 19 residues. Germline V gives CDR1 SGHTA, CDR2 FQGNSA. The junction had 17 bases not matched to a gene; V was cut back by 5 bases and J by 4 bases. The CDR3, as DNA: TGTGCCAGCAGCCGACGGACTAGCGGGGGCACGACTACTCGGTACGAGCAGTACTTC. It specifies CASSRRTSGGTTTRYEQYF.

The V call is TRBV19, the J call TRBJ2-5; no definite D call. Germline CDR1 and CDR2: LNHDA and SQIVND (reference sequence). The CDR3 extends over 14 amino acids. V was pared by 4 bases and J by 5 bases, with 14 bases between. DNA for the CDR3: TGTGCCAGTAGTAGCATAGTTAGCTCGGAGACCCAGTACTTC. The encoded protein is CASSSIVSSETQYF. Using reference TRBV19 and TRBJ2-5 for the parts outside the CDR3, the full variable domain is DGGITQSPKYLFRKEGQNVTLSCEQNLNHDAMYWYRQDPGQGLRLIYYSQIVNDFQKGDIAEGYSVSREKKESFPLTVTSAQKNPTAFYLCASSSIVSSETQYFGPGTRLLVL.

This clone was observed a few times. The rearrangement links TRBV11-2 to TRBJ1-2; D might be TRBD1 (5 bases). This CDR3 region has 18 residues. The V gene lost 1 base and the J gene lost 0 bases, with 18 bases spanning the gap. Germline-derived CDR1 and CDR2 are SGHAT and FQNNGV. The CDR3 DNA is TGTGCCAGCAGCTTAGTGCGGCGGAGGGGCGGAACTAACTATGGCTACACCTTC. This codes for CASSLVRRRGGTNYGYTF.

The V call is TRBV12-5, the J call TRBJ1-4; D ambiguous. The CDR3 runs 14 residues. The V gene's germline CDR1 is LGHNT and CDR2 FRNRAP. Trimming removed 7 bases at V and 0 bases at J, with 9 bases between. The CDR3 reads CASALLPTNEKLFF. DNA for the CDR3: TGTGCTAGTGCCCTCCTTCCAACTAATGAAAAACTGTTTTTT.